This T cell receptor beta chain was profiled in a study of shared clonotypes between healthy human individuals. The study, taken as a whole, reports: Generation probabilities were higher for clonotypes shared across all four sorted-subset donors than for unshared ones.

As concerns this clone: What it binds is not known.

V lost 5 bases and J 1 base, leaving 26 bases between the germline ends. Germline loops: CDR1 SGHVS, CDR2 FQNEAQ. The CDR3 has 19 residues. Authors' analysis steps: There were no quality scores in the junction-only immunoSEQ sequences, so filtering differed. The protocol was immunoSEQ multiplex PCR, while the TCRdb copy is restricted to in-frame clones and leaves out a portion. That table furnishes V, J and clone size, whereas the DNA furnished D and trimming. The top ten hold approximately 1.5% of the sample, which has roughly 1 million clones, about 74% seen once. Caucasian adults residing in Nashville, Tennessee made up all the donors.

Specimen: memory CD4+ T cells sorted from blood. Subset defined: CD45RA-negative fraction. The chain uses TRBV7-8 and TRBJ1-1; D possibly corresponds to TRBD1 (5 bases). The source is a man between 18 and 35 years old in good health. CDR3 loop: CASSQGRRGTRNGNTEAFF. The CDR3 nucleotides are TGTGCCAGCAGCCAGGGACGTAGGGGTACGAGGAACGGGAACACTGAAGCTTTCTTT.